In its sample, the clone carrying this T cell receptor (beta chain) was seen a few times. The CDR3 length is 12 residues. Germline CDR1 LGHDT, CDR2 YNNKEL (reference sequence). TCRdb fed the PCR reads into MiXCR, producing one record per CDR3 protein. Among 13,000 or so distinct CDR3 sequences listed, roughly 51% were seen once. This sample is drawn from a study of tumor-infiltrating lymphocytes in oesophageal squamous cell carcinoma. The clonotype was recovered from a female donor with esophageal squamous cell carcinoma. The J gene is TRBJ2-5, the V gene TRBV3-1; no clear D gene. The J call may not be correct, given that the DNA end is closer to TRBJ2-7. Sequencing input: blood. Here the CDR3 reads CASSQSVNEQYF. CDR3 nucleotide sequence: TGTGCCAGCAGCCAATCGGTTAACGAGCAGTACTTC.